This TCR beta chain comes out of a study of tumor-infiltrating lymphocytes in primary liver carcinoma. About the study: Each sample had roughly 3.65 to 8 million productive TCRbeta reads regardless of tissue type.

Starting from roughly 540 ng of total RNA, TCR beta cDNA was produced with a primer in the constant region. For TCR beta, libraries were produced by three nested multiplex PCR rounds using slightly modified ARM-PCR. TRBV1-TRBV30 forward primers paired with a C-beta reverse primer were used in the first two PCR rounds, which ran about 11 cycles each. One entry per CDR3 protein, called by TCRdb with MiXCR from the multiplex PCR reads. The table has about 210,000 distinct CDR3 sequences, approximately 80% seen once. Co-extraction of RNA and DNA was performed on 20-30 mg of unsorted bulk tissue. Tumors were each sampled at five separate regions. Without exception, tumor samples held over 80% viable tumor cells. The CDR3 sequence is 14 residues long. Looked up from germline, CDR1 is SGHTS and CDR2 is YDEGEE. Study-wide findings and caveats: Tumor region pairs showed greater overlap than either tumor-adjacent or tumor-blood pairs did.

Concerning this clonotype itself: Its antigen is unidentified. An end of the junction does not agree with germline; a read error may underlie this.

The specimen sequenced was tumor tissue from primary liver carcinoma. The sequence derives from a man aged 35-49 years with primary liver carcinoma and hepatitis B virus infection. The chain links TRBV5-8 to TRBJ2-5; 9 nucleotides align to TRBD2. CDR3 DNA sequence: TGTGTCAGCAGCTTCGAGACTAGCGGAGAGACCCAGTACTTC. This codes for CVSSFETSGETQYF.